These 17 T cell receptor beta chains originate from one sample sequenced in a study of T-cell memory formation after mild COVID-19. Each CDR3 protein gets one entry after TCRdb re-called the 5' RACE reads with MiXCR. The sample carries around 200,000 distinct CDR3 sequences, 27% recorded once. Material for sequencing was PBMCs or a T cell subset sorted from them (not recorded which). These receptors all stem from an adult woman who had mild COVID-19 (a few samples of this study predate the infection). Cell type and time point are not known.

This clonotype has a handful of counts. The chain uses TRBV11-1 and TRBJ1-1, with D possibly matching TRBD1 (6 bases). This CDR3 comprises 14 residues. The V end lost 4 bases, the J end lost 1 base, and 10 bases lay between the germline ends. CDR1 and CDR2 (germline): SGHAT, FQDESV (reference sequence). CDR3 nucleotide sequence: TGTGCCAGCAGCTACTGGGGGCAGAACACTGAAGCTTTCTTT. This gives the protein CASSYWGQNTEAFF.

CDR3 sequence reads: CASSLRLAEPDEQFF. The CDR3 region has the DNA TGCGCCAGCAGCTTGCGCCTTGCAGAGCCGGATGAGCAGTTCTTC. J is TRBJ2-1 and V is TRBV5-1; D gene uncertain. Germline CDR1 SGHRS, CDR2 YFSETQ. The length of the CDR3 is 15 residues. Trimming cost V 1 base and J 8 bases, with 16 bases left between them.

The V and J genes are TRBV19 and TRBJ2-7; D might be TRBD1 (6 bases). The CDR3 spans 13 residues. Deletions cut 6 bases from V and 3 bases from J, with 12 bases between. The V gene's germline CDR1 is LNHDA and CDR2 SQIVND (reference sequence). The CDR3 DNA reads as TGTGCCAGTAGGGGACCGGGACACTACGAGCAGTACTTC. Residues: CASRGPGHYEQYF.

V and J are TRBV5-1 and TRBJ2-3; D might be TRBD2 (5 bases). Between the trimmed V and J ends, which lost 4 bases and 6 bases, there was a span of 12 bases. Germline V gene lookup returns CDR1 SGHRS and CDR2 YFSETQ. The CDR3 consists of 13 residues. CDR3 DNA sequence: TGCGCCAGCAGCACGGACTGGGCGGATACGCAGTATTTT. Translating gives CASSTDWADTQYF. Full variable domain (outside the CDR3, taken from reference TRBV5-1 and TRBJ2-3): KAGVTQTPRYLIKTRGQQVTLSCSPISGHRSVSWYQQTPGQGLQFLFEYFSETQRNKGNFPGRFSGRQFSNSRSEMNVSTLELGDSALYLCASSTDWADTQYFGPGTRLTVL.

V gene TRBV20-1 combines with J gene TRBJ1-2, with D possibly being TRBD1 (5 bases). The CDR3 length is 14 residues. From germline, CDR1 is DFQATT and CDR2 SNEGSKA (reference sequence). The germline V and J ends were trimmed by 5 bases and 7 bases, with 20 bases remaining between them. DNA for the CDR3: TGCAGTGCTCCCCGAGGAGGGGTTGGGGCTGGCTACACCTTC. Encoded protein: CSAPRGGVGAGYTF.

The gene calls are TRBV5-1 and TRBJ2-7; D may be TRBD1 or TRBD2 (5 bases each). The CDR3 length is 16 residues. The germline V gene has CDR1 SGHRS and CDR2 YFSETQ. V was cut by 4 bases and J by 0 bases, with 17 bases left in between. This chain's CDR3 is CASSPPGTASSYEQYF. In nucleotides, the CDR3 is TGCGCCAGCAGCCCCCCAGGGACCGCGAGCTCCTACGAGCAGTACTTC.

The V gene is TRBV7-9, the J gene TRBJ2-7, with D unclear. V was shortened by 1 base and J by 2 bases, with 12 bases between the two germline ends. CDR3 length: 15 residues. CDR1 and CDR2 (germline): SEHNR, FQNEAQ (reference sequence). The CDR3 spells CASSLGLADTYEQYF. CDR3 in DNA: TGTGCCAGCAGCTTAGGGCTGGCAGATACCTACGAGCAGTACTTC.

This sequence joins TRBV24-1 and TRBJ2-3, with D uncertain. This CDR3 is built from 15 residues. Germline assignment: CDR1 KGHDR and CDR2 SFDVKD. Trimming shortened V by 0 bases and J by 2 bases, and 8 bases separated the two germline ends. CDR3 amino acids: CATSDLRGDTDTQYF. The CDR3 DNA reads as TGTGCCACCAGTGATTTGCGTGGAGACACAGATACGCAGTATTTT.

This clonotype was found a few times. The rearrangement joins TRBV3-1 to TRBJ2-5; 7 bases are a match to TRBD2. This CDR3 contains 16 residues. Per germline, CDR1 LGHDT and CDR2 YNNKEL (reference sequence). The J segment lost 4 bases and the V segment lost 1 base, leaving 9 bases of the junction unmatched. DNA for the CDR3: TGTGCCAGCAGCCAAGCGTACGCGGGAGCGCGAGAGACCCAGTACTTC. It codes for CASSQAYAGARETQYF.

This clonotype was counted a few times. In DNA form, the CDR3 reads TGCAGCGTTAAATCGACTCCACAGGGGCACGGGGAGCTGTTTTTT. It encodes CSVKSTPQGHGELFF. The chain has TRBV29-1 and TRBJ2-2; 7 bases line up with TRBD1. The CDR3 length is 15 residues. Trimming removed 5 bases from V and 7 bases from J; junction bases left unmatched: 13. Germline assignment: CDR1 SQVTM and CDR2 ANQGSEA.

This clonotype was recorded once. The J gene is TRBJ2-5, the V gene TRBV7-6; 13 bases are a match to TRBD2. Germline CDR1 SGHVS, CDR2 FNYEAQ. V gave up 5 bases and J gave up 1 base; unmatched junction bases: 10. The CDR3 totals 18 residues. The DNA of the CDR3 is TGTGCCAGCAGCAAAGGACTAGCGGGGGCTTTATTCCAAGAGACCCAGTACTTC. Translation gives CASSKGLAGALFQETQYF. Using reference TRBV7-6 and TRBJ2-5 for the parts outside the CDR3, the full variable domain is GAGVSQSPRYKVTKRGQDVALRCDPISGHVSLYWYRQALGQGPEFLTYFNYEAQQDKSGLPNDRFSAERPEGSISTLTIQRTEQRDSAMYRCASSKGLAGALFQETQYFGPGTRLLVL.

The rearrangement uses TRBV24-1 and TRBJ2-7, with 7 bases aligning to TRBD2. Per the germline V gene, CDR1 is KGHDR and CDR2 is SFDVKD. CDR3 length: 14 amino acids. Trimming removed 5 bases from V and 6 bases from J; junction bases left unmatched: 9. CDR3 DNA: TGTGCCACCAGTGTTTCGGGGGGATCGGGCGAGCAGTACTTC. Residues: CATSVSGGSGEQYF.

This clonotype was seen only a few times. The chain uses TRBV10-2 and TRBJ2-1, with 11 bases lining up with TRBD2. V lost 6 bases and J lost 3; bases outside the gene matches: 1. Germline CDR1 and CDR2: WSHSY and SAAADI. The CDR3 extends over 14 amino acids. CDR3 region: CASRGLADYNEQFF. The CDR3 DNA is TGCGCCAGCAGGGGACTAGCGGACTACAATGAGCAGTTCTTC.

This clonotype was counted at least ten times. The chain couples TRBV12-3 or TRBV12-4 to TRBJ2-5; D may correspond to TRBD1 or TRBD2 (5 bases each). V lost 8 bases to trimming and J lost 9 bases, with 19 bases between them. The CDR3 covers 13 residues. The CDR3 sequence: CASGAGGASAQYF. The DNA for the CDR3 is TGTGCCAGCGGGGCAGGAGGAGCATCGGCCCAGTACTTC.

This clonotype appeared a few times. The rearrangement joins TRBV5-1 to TRBJ1-4; D remains unclear. Germline CDR1 SGHRS, CDR2 YFSETQ. The CDR3 consists of 14 residues. Trimming took off 0 bases at V and 0 bases at J, with 3 bases between the two ends. Written as DNA, the CDR3 is TGCGCCAGCAGCTTGGCATCAACTAATGAAAAACTGTTTTTT. Its protein is CASSLASTNEKLFF.

A few counts support this clonotype. This chain joins TRBV7-2 and TRBJ2-1; D is tentatively TRBD1 or TRBD2 (5 bases each). The germline CDR1 and CDR2 sequences are SGHTA and FQGNSA. Trimming shortened V by 5 bases and J by 0 bases, and 14 bases separated the two germline ends. This CDR3 is built from 16 residues. DNA for the CDR3: TGTGCCAGCAGCCGGGACGCCTCGAGCTCCTACAATGAGCAGTTCTTC. This codes for CASSRDASSSYNEQFF.

This clonotype has just one count. The chain links TRBV20-1 to TRBJ2-3, with D uncertain. Germline loops: CDR1 DFQATT, CDR2 SNEGSKA (reference sequence). This CDR3 has 11 amino acids. Trimming cost V 4 bases and J 5 bases, with 7 bases left between them. CDR3 sequence reads: CSAIPGDTQYF. The CDR3 DNA sequence: TGCAGTGCTATCCCTGGAGATACGCAGTATTTT.